The present T cell receptor (beta chain) was sequenced within a study of cytomegalovirus exposure and HLA in healthy donors. PCR used 60 Vbeta primers and 13 Jbeta primers. Data came from immunoSEQ multiplex PCR; TCRdb stores just in-frame clones and leaves some out. The sample includes some 190,000 clones, 65% to 80% of them seen just once. The TCR comes from a woman aged 40 to 50 in good health and CMV-seronegative. Sequenced material: PBMCs.

CDR3 residues: CASSRSVEGTPQHF. The CDR3, as DNA: TGTGCCAGCAGTCGAAGTGTAGAGGGAACGCCCCAGCATTTT. V is TRBV7-9 and J is TRBJ1-5; no definite D call. The CDR3 is made up of 14 amino acids. V lost 6 bases and J lost 9, with 18 bases in between. Germline lookup yields CDR1 SEHNR and CDR2 FQNEAQ (reference sequence). Full variable domain (remainder filled in from reference TRBV7-9 and TRBJ1-5): DTGVSQNPRHKITKRGQNVTFRCDPISEHNRLYWYRQTLGQGPEFLTYFQNEAQLEKSRLLSDRFSAERPKGSFSTLEIQRTEQGDSAMYLCASSRSVEGTPQHFGDGTRLSIL.